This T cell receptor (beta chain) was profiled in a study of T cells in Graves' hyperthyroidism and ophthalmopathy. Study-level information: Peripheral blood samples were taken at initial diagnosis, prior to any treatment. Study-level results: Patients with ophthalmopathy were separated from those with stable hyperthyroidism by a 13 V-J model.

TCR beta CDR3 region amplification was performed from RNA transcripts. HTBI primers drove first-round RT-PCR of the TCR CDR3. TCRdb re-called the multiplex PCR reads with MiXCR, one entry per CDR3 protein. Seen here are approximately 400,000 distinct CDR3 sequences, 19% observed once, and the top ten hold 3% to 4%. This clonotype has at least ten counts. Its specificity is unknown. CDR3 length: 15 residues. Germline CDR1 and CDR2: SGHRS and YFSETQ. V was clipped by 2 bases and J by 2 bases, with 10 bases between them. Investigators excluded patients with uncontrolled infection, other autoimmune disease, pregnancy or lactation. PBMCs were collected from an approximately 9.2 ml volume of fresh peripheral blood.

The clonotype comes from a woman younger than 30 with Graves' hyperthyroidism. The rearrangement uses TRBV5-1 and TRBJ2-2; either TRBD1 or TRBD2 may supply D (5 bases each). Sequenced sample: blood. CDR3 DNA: TGCGCCAGCAGCTTAGGAGGACAAAACACCGGGGAGCTGTTTTTT. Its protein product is CASSLGGQNTGELFF.